This T cell receptor (beta chain) was recovered during a study of blood T cells in healthy people across ages. Study-level points and caveats: Higher diversity and more naive CD4+ cells were features of long-lived donors, compared to aged donors.

Russia was home to the donors, healthy Caucasian individuals aged about 6 to 90. Comments on this clonotype: Its antigen is currently unknown.

The germline V gene encodes CDR1 MDHEN and CDR2 SYDVKM. This CDR3 has 14 residues. V lost 4 bases to trimming and J lost 5 bases, with 14 bases between them. Sample-barcoded 5' priming and a J-beta primer mix drove a second PCR of about 7 to 12 cycles. Every sample returned 2.5 million or more CDR3-containing paired-end reads. TCRdb ran MiXCR on the 5' RACE reads and lists one entry per CDR3 protein. The sample consists of about 800,000 distinct CDR3 sequences, roughly 25% of them appearing once. The data were also submitted as part of a second study, on T cells of mothers and their children.

Sample: blood. This chain uses TRBV28 with TRBJ1-1; a possible D gene is TRBD1 (5 bases). This receptor was taken from a boy aged 10-17 years in good health. For the CDR3, the DNA is TGTGCCAGCAGTTCCAGGCCCCGGGGGACTGAAGCTTTCTTT. This translates into CASSSRPRGTEAFF.